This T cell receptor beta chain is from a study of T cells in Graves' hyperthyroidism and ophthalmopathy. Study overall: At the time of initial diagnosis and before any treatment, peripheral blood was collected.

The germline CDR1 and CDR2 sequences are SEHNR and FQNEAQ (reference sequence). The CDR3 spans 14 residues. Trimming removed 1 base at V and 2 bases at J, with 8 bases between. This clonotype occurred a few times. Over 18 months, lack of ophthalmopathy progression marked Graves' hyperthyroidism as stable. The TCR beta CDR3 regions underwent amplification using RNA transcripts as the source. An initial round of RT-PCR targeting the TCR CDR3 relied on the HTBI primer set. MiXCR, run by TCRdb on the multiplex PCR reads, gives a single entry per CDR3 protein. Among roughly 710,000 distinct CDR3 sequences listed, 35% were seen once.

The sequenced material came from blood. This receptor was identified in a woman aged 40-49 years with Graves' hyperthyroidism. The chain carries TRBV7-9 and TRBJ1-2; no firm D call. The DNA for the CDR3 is TGTGCCAGCAGCTTAGGGGTCAGAAACTATGGCTACACCTTC. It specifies CASSLGVRNYGYTF.